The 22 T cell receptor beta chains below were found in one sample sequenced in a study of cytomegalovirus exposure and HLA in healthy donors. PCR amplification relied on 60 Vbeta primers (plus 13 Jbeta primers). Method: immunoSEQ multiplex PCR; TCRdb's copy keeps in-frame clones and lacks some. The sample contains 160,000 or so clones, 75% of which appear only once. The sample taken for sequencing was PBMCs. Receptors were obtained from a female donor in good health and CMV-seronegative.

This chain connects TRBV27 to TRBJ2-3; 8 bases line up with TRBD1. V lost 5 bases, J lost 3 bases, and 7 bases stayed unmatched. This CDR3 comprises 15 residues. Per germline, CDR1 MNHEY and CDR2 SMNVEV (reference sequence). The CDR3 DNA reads TGTGCCAGCAGTGACCGGACAGGGATGACAGATACGCAGTATTTT. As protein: CASSDRTGMTDTQYF.

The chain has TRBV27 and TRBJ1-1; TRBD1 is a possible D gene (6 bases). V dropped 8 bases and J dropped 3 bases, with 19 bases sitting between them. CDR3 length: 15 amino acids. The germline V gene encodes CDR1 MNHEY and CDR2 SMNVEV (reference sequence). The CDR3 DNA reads TGTGCCAGCGGGGGATACAGGGTCGGAGACACTGAAGCTTTCTTT. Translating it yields CASGGYRVGDTEAFF.

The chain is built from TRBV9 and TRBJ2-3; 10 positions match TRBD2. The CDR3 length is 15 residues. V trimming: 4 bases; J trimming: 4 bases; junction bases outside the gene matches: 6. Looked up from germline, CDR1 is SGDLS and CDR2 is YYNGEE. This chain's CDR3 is CASSPGLAVPDTQYF. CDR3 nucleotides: TGTGCCAGCAGCCCAGGACTAGCGGTCCCAGATACGCAGTATTTT.

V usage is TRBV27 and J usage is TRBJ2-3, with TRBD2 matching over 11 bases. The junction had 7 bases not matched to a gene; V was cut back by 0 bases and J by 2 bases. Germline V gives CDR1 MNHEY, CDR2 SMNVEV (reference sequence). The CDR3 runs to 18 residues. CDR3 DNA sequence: TGTGCCAGCAGTTTATCCCCGACTAGCGGGGCCCACACAGATACGCAGTATTTT. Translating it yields CASSLSPTSGAHTDTQYF.

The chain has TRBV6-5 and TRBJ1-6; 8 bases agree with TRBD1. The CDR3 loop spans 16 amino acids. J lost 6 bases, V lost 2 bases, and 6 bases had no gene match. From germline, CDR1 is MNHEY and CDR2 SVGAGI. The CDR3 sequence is CASSYTRQGSNSPLHF. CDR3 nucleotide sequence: TGTGCCAGCAGTTACACTCGACAGGGGAGTAATTCACCCCTCCACTTT.

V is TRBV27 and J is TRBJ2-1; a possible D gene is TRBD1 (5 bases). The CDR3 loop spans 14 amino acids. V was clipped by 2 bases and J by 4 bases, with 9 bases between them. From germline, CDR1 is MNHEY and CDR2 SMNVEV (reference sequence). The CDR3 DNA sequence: TGTGCCAGCAGTTTAGGGGCAGGGTACAATGAGCAGTTCTTC. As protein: CASSLGAGYNEQFF.

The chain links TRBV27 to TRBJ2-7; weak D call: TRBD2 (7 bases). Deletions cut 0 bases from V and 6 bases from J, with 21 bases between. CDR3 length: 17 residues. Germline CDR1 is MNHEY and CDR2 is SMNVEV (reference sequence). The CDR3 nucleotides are TGTGCCAGCAGTTTATCCCCTCCGGGCGGGGGCTCCGGCGAGCAGTACTTC. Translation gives CASSLSPPGGGSGEQYF.

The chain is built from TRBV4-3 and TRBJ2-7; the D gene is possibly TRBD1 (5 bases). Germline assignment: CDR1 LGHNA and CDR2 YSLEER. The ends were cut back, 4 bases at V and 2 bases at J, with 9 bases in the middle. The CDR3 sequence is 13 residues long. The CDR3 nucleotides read TGCGCCAGCAGCCGGGGCAGAACCTACGAGCAGTACTTC. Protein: CASSRGRTYEQYF.

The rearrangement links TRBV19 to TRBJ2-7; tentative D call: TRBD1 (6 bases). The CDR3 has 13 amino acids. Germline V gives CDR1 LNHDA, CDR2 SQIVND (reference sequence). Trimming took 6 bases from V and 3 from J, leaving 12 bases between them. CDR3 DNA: TGTGCCAGTAGCCTCGAGGACAGCTACGAGCAGTACTTC. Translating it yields CASSLEDSYEQYF. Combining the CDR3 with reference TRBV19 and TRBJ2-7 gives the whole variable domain DGGITQSPKYLFRKEGQNVTLSCEQNLNHDAMYWYRQDPGQGLRLIYYSQIVNDFQKGDIAEGYSVSREKKESFPLTVTSAQKNPTAFYLCASSLEDSYEQYFGPGTRLTVT.

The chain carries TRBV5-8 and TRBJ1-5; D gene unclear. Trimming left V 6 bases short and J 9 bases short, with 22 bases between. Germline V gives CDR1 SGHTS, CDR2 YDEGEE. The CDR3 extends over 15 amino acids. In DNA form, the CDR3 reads TGTGCCAGCAACTCGGCGGCAGTCCTCGATCGGCCCCAGCATTTT. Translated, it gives CASNSAAVLDRPQHF.

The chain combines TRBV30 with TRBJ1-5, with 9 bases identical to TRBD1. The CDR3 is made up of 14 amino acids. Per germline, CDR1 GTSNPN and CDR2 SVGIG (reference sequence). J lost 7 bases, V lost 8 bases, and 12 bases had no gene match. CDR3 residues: CASQTGGQEQPQHF. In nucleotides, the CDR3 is TGTGCCAGTCAAACAGGGGGCCAGGAACAGCCCCAGCATTTT. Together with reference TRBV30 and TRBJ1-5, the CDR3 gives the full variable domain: SQTIHQWPATLVQPVGSPLSLECTVEGTSNPNLYWYRQAAGRGLQLLFYSVGIGQISSEVPQNLSASRPQDRQFILSSKKLLLSDSGFYLCASQTGGQEQPQHFGDGTRLSIL.

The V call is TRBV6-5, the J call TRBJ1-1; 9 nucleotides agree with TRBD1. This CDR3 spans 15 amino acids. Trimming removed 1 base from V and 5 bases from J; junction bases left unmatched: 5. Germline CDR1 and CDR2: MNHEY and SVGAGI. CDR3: CASSYWTGAKTEAFF. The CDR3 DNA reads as TGTGCCAGCAGTTACTGGACAGGGGCGAAGACTGAAGCTTTCTTT.

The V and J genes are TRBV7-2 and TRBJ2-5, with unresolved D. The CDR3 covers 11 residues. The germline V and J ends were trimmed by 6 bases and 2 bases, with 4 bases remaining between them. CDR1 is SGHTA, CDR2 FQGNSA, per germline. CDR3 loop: CASRTQETQYF. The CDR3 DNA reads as TGTGCCAGCAGGACACAAGAGACCCAGTACTTC. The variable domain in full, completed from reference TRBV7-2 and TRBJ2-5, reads GAGVSQSPSNKVTEKGKDVELRCDPISGHTALYWYRQSLGQGLEFLIYFQGNSAPDKSGLPSDRFSAERTGGSVSTLTIQRTQQEDSAVYLCASRTQETQYFGPGTRLLVL.

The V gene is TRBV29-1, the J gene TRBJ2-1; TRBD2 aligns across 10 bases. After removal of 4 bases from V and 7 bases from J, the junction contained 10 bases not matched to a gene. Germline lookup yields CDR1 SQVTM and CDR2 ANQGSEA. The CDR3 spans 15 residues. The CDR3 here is CSVGSSGSSRNEQFF. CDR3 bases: TGCAGCGTTGGCTCTAGCGGGAGTTCTCGGAATGAGCAGTTCTTC.

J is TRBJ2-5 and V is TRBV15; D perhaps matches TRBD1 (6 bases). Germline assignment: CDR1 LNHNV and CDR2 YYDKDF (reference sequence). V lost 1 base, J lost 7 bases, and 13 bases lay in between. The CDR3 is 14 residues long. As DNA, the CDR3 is TGTGCCACCAGCAGAGTTGACGAGGGGGTGACCCAGTACTTC. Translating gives CATSRVDEGVTQYF.

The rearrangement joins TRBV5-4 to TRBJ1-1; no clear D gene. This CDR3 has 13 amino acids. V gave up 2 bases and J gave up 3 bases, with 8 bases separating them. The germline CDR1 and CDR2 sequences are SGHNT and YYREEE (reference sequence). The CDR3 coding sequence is TGTGCCAGCAGCTTCCAGGCCGACACTGAAGCTTTCTTT. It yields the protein CASSFQADTEAFF.

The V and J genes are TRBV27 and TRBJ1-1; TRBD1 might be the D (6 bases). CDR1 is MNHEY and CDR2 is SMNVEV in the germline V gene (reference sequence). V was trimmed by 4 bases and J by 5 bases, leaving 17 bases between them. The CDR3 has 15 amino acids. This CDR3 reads CASSSSFRGWTEAFF. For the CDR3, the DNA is TGTGCCAGCAGTTCCTCGTTTAGGGGGTGGACTGAAGCTTTCTTT.

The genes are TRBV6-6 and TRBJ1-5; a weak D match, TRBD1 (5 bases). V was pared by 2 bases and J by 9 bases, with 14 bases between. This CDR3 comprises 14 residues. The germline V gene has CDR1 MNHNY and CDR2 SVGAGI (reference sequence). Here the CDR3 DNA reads TGTGCCAGCAGTTACGGGGGGACCCCGTGGCCCCAGCATTTT. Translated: CASSYGGTPWPQHF.

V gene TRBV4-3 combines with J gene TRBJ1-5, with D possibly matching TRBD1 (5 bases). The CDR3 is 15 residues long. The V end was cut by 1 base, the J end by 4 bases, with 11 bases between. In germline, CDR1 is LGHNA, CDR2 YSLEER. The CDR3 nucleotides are TGCGCCAGCAGCCAAGCCACAGGTAATAATCAGCCCCAGCATTTT. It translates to CASSQATGNNQPQHF.

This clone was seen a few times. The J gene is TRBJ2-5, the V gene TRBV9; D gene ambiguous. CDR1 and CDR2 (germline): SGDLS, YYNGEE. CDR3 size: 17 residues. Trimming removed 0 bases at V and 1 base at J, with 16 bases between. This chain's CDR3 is CASSVAPPGTLQETQYF. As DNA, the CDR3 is TGTGCCAGCAGCGTAGCTCCCCCAGGTACCCTCCAAGAGACCCAGTACTTC.

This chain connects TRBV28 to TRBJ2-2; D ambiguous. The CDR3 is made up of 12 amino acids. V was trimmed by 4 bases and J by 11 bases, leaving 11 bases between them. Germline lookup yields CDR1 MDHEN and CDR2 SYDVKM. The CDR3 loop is CASSYSRHELFF. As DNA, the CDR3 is TGTGCCAGCAGTTATAGCCGGCACGAGCTGTTTTTT.

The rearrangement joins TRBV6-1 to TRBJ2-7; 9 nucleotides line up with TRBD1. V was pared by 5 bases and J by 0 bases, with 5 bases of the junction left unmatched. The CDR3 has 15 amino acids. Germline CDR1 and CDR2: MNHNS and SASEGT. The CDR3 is CASSTGQGISYEQYF. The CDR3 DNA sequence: TGTGCCAGCAGTACGGGACAGGGAATCTCCTACGAGCAGTACTTC.